This T cell receptor beta chain was retrieved from a study of cytomegalovirus exposure and HLA in healthy donors. Researchers ran the PCR with 60 Vbeta and 13 Jbeta primers. Generated by immunoSEQ multiplex PCR, the TCRdb table keeps only in-frame clones and is missing some. The sample has approximately 150,000 clones, around 74% seen once. Germline CDR1 is MNHNS and CDR2 is SASEGT. V shed 4 bases, J shed 6 bases, and the junction held 10 bases outside the gene matches. The CDR3 is 16 residues long. The rearrangement uses TRBV6-1 and TRBJ2-2; 8 positions agree with TRBD1. The sequence was obtained from a female donor in good health and CMV-seronegative. Sequencing was performed on PBMCs. Written as DNA, the CDR3 is TGTGCCAGCAGTGGTCACAGGGGGATAATCGCCGGGGAGCTGTTTTTT. Translating gives CASSGHRGIIAGELFF.